Sequencing of this T cell receptor (beta chain) was carried out in a study of cytomegalovirus exposure and HLA in healthy donors. Background on the study: Early released data had around 89 million unique TCRs, all coming from HLA-typed donors. Findings and limits, study-wide: The study put 150 to 200 TCR beta chains on its list as cytomegalovirus-associated. TRBV6-2, TRBV6-3 and some other V segments were excluded as indistinguishable. In an earlier analysis, in some 500 donors, most V segments appeared productive either ~87% or ~30% of the time.

Looked up from germline, CDR1 is SGHNT and CDR2 is YYREEE (reference sequence). This CDR3 region has 15 residues. Germline trimming cut 3 bases from V and 2 bases from J; bases unmatched to any gene: 8. This clone was seen only once. Antigen specificity is unknown. Researchers ran the PCR with 60 Vbeta and 13 Jbeta primers. Sequenced by immunoSEQ multiplex PCR; TCRdb stores in-frame clones only, minus some. This table holds roughly 200,000 clones, 85% found once. The clonotype was recovered from a woman aged 45 to 65 in good health and CMV-seronegative. The sequencing sample was made of PBMCs. This chain links TRBV5-4 with TRBJ2-7, with 7 bases identical to TRBD1. Here the CDR3 DNA reads TGTGCCAGCAGCTCCCCGACAGGGACGACCTACGAGCAGTACTTC. Its translation: CASSSPTGTTYEQYF.